This T cell receptor beta chain was identified during a study of immune evolution from preneoplasia to lung adenocarcinoma. Histologic diagnosis was independently verified by two lung pathologists. As for this clone: Antigen unknown.

Germline lookup yields CDR1 MNHNS and CDR2 SASEGT. The CDR3 is 13 residues long. Trimming removed 7 bases at V and 6 bases at J, with 13 bases between. General study points: Clonality was highest in normal lung, lower in later-stage lesions apparently. Normal lung had the highest top T cell clone frequencies.

TCRdb's table, derived via immunoSEQ multiplex PCR, lists solely in-frame clones and lacks some. Found here are more than 3,500 clones, roughly 76% of them singletons; the top ten hold approximately 6%. The rearrangement links TRBV6-1 to TRBJ2-1; D may be TRBD1 or TRBD2 (5 bases each). The source is a person between 65 and 80 years old with lung adenocarcinoma. Sequenced input: FFPE adjacent normal lung tissue. The CDR3 here is CASTIEGFNEQFF. The CDR3 nucleotides are TGTGCCAGCACCATTGAGGGGTTCAATGAGCAGTTCTTC.